A selection of T cell receptor beta chains follows, all from one sample in a study of T cell responses to AZD1222 COVID-19 vaccine. Using immunoSEQ multiplex PCR, the repertoire was profiled, and TCRdb retains in-frame clones only, with some absent. The sample shows some 130,000 clones, approximately 90% of them seen only once. The specimen was peripheral blood, collected on day 0 of AZD1222 vaccination. The receptors stem from an adult in good health. Each CDR3 is given with its conserved first and last residue. Each record gives: clone size, D gene, V gene, J gene, CDR3 protein, CDR3 DNA. The D gene is left open where the match is weak. Size values are once, few and many counts, or a class for expanded clones, and some rows have none.

clone_size: .; d_call: .; v_call: TRBV28; j_call: TRBJ2-2; cdr3_aa: CASSAASGFAGELFF; cdr3_nt: TGTGCCAGCAGTGCCGCGTCAGGGTTCGCCGGGGAGCTGTTTTTT
clone_size: .; d_call: .; v_call: TRBV14; j_call: TRBJ2-6; cdr3_aa: CASSQVGLKGFPSGANVLTF; cdr3_nt: TGTGCCAGCAGCCAAGTTGGTTTGAAGGGTTTCCCCTCTGGGGCCAACGTCCTGACTTTC
clone_size: .; d_call: .; v_call: TRBV5-5; j_call: TRBJ1-5; cdr3_aa: CASSLTTDSNQPQHF; cdr3_nt: TGTGCCAGCAGCTTAACGACGGATAGCAATCAGCCCCAGCATTTT
clone_size: .; d_call: TRBD1; v_call: TRBV7-9; j_call: TRBJ1-1; cdr3_aa: CASSFRPGTGGDTEAFF; cdr3_nt: TGTGCCAGCAGCTTTAGACCGGGGACAGGGGGCGACACTGAAGCTTTCTTT
clone_size: .; d_call: .; v_call: TRBV3-1/TRBV3-2; j_call: TRBJ2-1; cdr3_aa: CASSPDFYNEQFF; cdr3_nt: TGTGCCAGCAGCCCGGACTTCTACAATGAGCAGTTCTTC
clone_size: .; d_call: .; v_call: TRBV7-2; j_call: TRBJ2-1; cdr3_aa: CASSSLPYNEQFF; cdr3_nt: TGTGCCAGCAGCTCCCTCCCCTACAATGAGCAGTTCTTC
clone_size: once; d_call: .; v_call: TRBV18; j_call: TRBJ2-1; cdr3_aa: CASTLGAGYNEQFF; cdr3_nt: TGTGCCAGTACGCTAGGGGCTGGATACAATGAGCAGTTCTTC
clone_size: .; d_call: .; v_call: TRBV24-1; j_call: TRBJ1-5; cdr3_aa: CATSDNLGTQPQHF; cdr3_nt: TGTGCCACCAGTGATAATCTCGGGACTCAGCCCCAGCATTTT
clone_size: .; d_call: TRBD1; v_call: TRBV19; j_call: TRBJ1-5; cdr3_aa: CASSMGGGGWTQHF; cdr3_nt: TGTGCCAGTAGTATGGGAGGGGGCGGTTGGACCCAGCATTTT
clone_size: .; d_call: .; v_call: TRBV19; j_call: TRBJ1-1; cdr3_aa: CASSIRAHPGAEAFF; cdr3_nt: TGTGCCAGTAGTATCAGGGCCCATCCTGGGGCTGAAGCTTTCTTT
clone_size: .; d_call: .; v_call: TRBV5-1; j_call: TRBJ2-1; cdr3_aa: CASSPNPYNEQFF; cdr3_nt: TGCGCCAGCAGCCCCAACCCATACAATGAGCAGTTCTTC
clone_size: .; d_call: TRBD2; v_call: TRBV9; j_call: TRBJ2-1; cdr3_aa: CASSVEGSGGPSYNEQFF; cdr3_nt: TGTGCCAGCAGCGTAGAGGGTAGCGGGGGGCCCTCCTACAATGAGCAGTTCTTC
clone_size: .; d_call: .; v_call: TRBV5-1; j_call: TRBJ2-6; cdr3_aa: CASSLAYDMGSSGANVLTF; cdr3_nt: TGCGCCAGCAGCTTGGCCTACGACATGGGGTCGTCTGGGGCCAACGTCCTGACTTTC
clone_size: many; d_call: TRBD1; v_call: TRBV6-1; j_call: TRBJ2-2; cdr3_aa: CASSELGQSTGELFF; cdr3_nt: TGTGCCAGCAGTGAACTGGGACAGAGCACCGGGGAGCTGTTTTTT
clone_size: .; d_call: TRBD1; v_call: TRBV11-3; j_call: TRBJ1-1; cdr3_aa: CASSTRTGVRPEAFF; cdr3_nt: TGTGCCAGCAGCACCCGGACAGGGGTTAGACCCGAAGCTTTCTTT
clone_size: .; d_call: TRBD1; v_call: TRBV28; j_call: TRBJ2-1; cdr3_aa: CASRIQGANEQFF; cdr3_nt: TGTGCCAGCAGAATCCAGGGGGCGAATGAGCAGTTCTTC
clone_size: .; d_call: .; v_call: TRBV29-1; j_call: TRBJ1-1; cdr3_aa: CSAGILSTEAFF; cdr3_nt: TGCAGCGCTGGGATCCTGAGCACTGAAGCTTTCTTT
clone_size: .; d_call: TRBD2; v_call: TRBV7-6; j_call: TRBJ2-3; cdr3_aa: CASSLAGPGGRFGTDTQYF; cdr3_nt: TGTGCCAGCAGCTTAGCAGGCCCGGGAGGTAGATTCGGCACAGATACGCAGTATTTT
clone_size: .; d_call: .; v_call: TRBV19; j_call: TRBJ2-7; cdr3_aa: CASSMYGGFEQYF; cdr3_nt: TGTGCCAGTAGTATGTACGGAGGGTTCGAGCAGTACTTC
clone_size: .; d_call: .; v_call: TRBV2; j_call: TRBJ1-1; cdr3_aa: CASSEGRSFF; cdr3_nt: TGTGCCAGCAGTGAAGGTCGGTCTTTCTTT
clone_size: .; d_call: TRBD1; v_call: TRBV6-2/TRBV6-3; j_call: TRBJ1-5; cdr3_aa: CASSYGGGVQPQHF; cdr3_nt: TGTGCCAGCAGTTACGGAGGGGGCGTTCAGCCCCAGCATTTT
clone_size: .; d_call: TRBD2; v_call: TRBV28; j_call: TRBJ2-3; cdr3_aa: CASRDRKGGVTDTQYF; cdr3_nt: TGTGCCAGCAGGGATCGGAAGGGAGGGGTAACAGATACGCAGTATTTT